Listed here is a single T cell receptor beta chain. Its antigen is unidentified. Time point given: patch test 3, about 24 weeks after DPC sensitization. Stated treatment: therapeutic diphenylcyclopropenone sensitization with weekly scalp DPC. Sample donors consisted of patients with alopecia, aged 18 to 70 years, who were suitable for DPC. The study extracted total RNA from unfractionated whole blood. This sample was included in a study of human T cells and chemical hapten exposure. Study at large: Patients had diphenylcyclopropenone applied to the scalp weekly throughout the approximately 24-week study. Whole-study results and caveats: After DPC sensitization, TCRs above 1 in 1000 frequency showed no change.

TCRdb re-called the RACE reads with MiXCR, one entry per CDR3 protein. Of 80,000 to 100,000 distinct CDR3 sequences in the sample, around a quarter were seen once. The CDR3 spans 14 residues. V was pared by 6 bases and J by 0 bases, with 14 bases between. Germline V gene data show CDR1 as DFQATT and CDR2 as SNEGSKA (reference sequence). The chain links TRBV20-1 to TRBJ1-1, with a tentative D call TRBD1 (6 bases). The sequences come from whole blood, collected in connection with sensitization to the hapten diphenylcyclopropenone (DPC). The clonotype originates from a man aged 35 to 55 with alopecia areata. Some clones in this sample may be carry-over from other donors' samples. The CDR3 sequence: CSANHRVLNTEAFF. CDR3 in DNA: TGCAGTGCGAATCACAGGGTTTTGAACACTGAAGCTTTCTTT.